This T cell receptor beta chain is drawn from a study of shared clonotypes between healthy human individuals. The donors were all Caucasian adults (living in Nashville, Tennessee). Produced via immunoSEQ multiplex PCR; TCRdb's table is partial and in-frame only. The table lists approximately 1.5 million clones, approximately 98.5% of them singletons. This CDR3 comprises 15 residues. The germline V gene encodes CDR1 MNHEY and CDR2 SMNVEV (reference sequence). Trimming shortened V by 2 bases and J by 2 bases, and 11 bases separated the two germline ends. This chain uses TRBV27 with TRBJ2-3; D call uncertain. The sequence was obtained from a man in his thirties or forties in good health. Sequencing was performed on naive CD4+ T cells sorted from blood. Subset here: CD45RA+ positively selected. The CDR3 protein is CASSLVSFLTDTQYF. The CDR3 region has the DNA TGTGCCAGCAGTTTAGTGTCCTTCCTCACAGATACGCAGTATTTT.